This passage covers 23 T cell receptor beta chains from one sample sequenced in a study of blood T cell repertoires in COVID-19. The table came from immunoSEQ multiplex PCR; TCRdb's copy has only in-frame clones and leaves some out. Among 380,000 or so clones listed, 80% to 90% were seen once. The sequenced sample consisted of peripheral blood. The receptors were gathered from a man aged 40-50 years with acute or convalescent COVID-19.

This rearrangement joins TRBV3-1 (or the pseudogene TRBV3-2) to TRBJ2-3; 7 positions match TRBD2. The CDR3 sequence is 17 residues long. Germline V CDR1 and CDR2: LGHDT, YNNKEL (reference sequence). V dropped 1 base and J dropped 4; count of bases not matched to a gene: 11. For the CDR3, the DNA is TGTGCCAGCAGCCAAGTCCTTGTCGCGGGAGTTTCAGATACGCAGTATTTT. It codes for CASSQVLVAGVSDTQYF.

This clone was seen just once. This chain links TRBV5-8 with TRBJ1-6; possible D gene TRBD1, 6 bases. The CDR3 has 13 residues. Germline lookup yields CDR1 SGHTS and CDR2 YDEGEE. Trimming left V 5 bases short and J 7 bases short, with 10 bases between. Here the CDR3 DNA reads TGTGCCAGCAGTGACAGGAACAATTCACCCCTCCACTTT. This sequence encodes CASSDRNNSPLHF. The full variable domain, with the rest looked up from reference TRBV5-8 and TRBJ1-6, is EAGVTQSPTHLIKTRGQQATLRCSPISGHTSVYWYQQALGLGLQFLLWYDEGEERNRGNFPPRFSGRQFPNYSSELNVNALELEDSALYLCASSDRNNSPLHFGNGTRLTVT.

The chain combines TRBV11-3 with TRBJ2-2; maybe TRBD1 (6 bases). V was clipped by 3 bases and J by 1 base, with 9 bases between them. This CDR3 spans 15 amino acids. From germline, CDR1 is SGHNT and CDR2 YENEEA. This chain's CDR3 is CASSFSTGNTGELFF. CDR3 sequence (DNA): TGTGCCAGCAGCTTCTCGACAGGGAACACCGGGGAGCTGTTTTTT.

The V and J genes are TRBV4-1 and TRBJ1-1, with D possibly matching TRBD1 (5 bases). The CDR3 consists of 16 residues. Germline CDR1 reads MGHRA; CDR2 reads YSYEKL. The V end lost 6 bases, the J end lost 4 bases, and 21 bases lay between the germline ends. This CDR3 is CASSYNLGLVSTEAFF. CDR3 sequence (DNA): TGCGCCAGCAGTTACAATTTGGGACTTGTCTCCACTGAAGCTTTCTTT.

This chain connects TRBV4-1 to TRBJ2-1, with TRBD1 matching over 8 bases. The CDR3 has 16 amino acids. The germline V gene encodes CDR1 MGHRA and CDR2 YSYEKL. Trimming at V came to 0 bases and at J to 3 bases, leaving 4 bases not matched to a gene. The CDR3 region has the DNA TGCGCCAGCAGCCAAGAGTTACAGGGGGGCTACAATGAGCAGTTCTTC. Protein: CASSQELQGGYNEQFF.

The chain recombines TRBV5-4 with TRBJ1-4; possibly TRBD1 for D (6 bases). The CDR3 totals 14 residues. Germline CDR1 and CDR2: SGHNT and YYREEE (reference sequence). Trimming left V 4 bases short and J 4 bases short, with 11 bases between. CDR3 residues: CASSRKDSNEKLFF. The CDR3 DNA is TGTGCCAGCAGCCGAAAGGACAGTAATGAAAAACTGTTTTTT.

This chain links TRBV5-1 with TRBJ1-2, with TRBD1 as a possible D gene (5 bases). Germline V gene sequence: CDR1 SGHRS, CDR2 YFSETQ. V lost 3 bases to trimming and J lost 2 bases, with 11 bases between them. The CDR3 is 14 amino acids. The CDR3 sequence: CASSSQVSNYGYTF. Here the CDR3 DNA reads TGCGCCAGCAGCTCACAGGTTTCCAACTATGGCTACACCTTC. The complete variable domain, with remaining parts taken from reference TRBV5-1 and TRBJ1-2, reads KAGVTQTPRYLIKTRGQQVTLSCSPISGHRSVSWYQQTPGQGLQFLFEYFSETQRNKGNFPGRFSGRQFSNSRSEMNVSTLELGDSALYLCASSSQVSNYGYTFGSGTRLTVV.

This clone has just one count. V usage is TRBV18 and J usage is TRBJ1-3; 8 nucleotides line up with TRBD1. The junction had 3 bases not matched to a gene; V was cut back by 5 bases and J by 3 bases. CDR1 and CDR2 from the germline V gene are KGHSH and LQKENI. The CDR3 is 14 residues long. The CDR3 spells CASSVDRVGNTIYF. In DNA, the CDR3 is TGTGCCAGCTCAGTGGACAGGGTTGGAAACACCATATATTTT.

This CDR3 is CASRMPSGSYNEQFF. The DNA of the CDR3 is TGTGCCAGCAGGATGCCGAGTGGCTCCTACAATGAGCAGTTCTTC. The rearrangement links TRBV6-4 to TRBJ2-1; D unclear. CDR1 MRHNA and CDR2 SNTAGT come from the germline V gene. V was trimmed by 6 bases and J by 0 bases, leaving 12 bases between them. The CDR3 spans 15 residues.

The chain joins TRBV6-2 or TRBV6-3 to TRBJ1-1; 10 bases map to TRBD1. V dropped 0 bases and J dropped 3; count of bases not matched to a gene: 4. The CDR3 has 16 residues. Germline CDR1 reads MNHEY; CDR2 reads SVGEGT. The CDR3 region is CASSYSRQGAYTEAFF. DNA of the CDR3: TGTGCCAGCAGTTACTCGAGACAGGGGGCGTACACTGAAGCTTTCTTT.

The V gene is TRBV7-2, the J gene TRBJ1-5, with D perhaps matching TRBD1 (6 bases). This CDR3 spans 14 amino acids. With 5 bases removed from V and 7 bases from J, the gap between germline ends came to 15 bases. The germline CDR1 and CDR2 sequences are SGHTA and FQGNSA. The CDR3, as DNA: TGTGCCAGCAGCCTAAGCAACAGGGCCCAGCCCCAGCATTTT. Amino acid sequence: CASSLSNRAQPQHF.

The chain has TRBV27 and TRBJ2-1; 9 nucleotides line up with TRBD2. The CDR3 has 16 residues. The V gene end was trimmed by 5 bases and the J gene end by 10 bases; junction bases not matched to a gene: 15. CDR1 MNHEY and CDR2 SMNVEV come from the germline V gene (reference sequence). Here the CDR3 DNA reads TGTGCCAGCAGTCCACCGCGGCGGGAGGGCCTCAGGGAGCAGTTCTTC. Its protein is CASSPPRREGLREQFF.

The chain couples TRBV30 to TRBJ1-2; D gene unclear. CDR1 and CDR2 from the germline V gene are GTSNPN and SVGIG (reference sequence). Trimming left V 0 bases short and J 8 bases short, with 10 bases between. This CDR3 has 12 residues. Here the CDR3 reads CAWSVEGNGYTF. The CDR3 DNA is TGTGCCTGGAGTGTGGAGGGAAACGGCTACACCTTC.

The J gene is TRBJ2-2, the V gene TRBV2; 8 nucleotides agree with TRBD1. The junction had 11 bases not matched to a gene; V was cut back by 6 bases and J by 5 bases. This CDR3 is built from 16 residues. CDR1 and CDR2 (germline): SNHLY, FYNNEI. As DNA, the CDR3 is TGTGCCAGCAGGAAACCAGGGGGCATGAAAACCGGGGAGCTGTTTTTT. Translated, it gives CASRKPGGMKTGELFF.

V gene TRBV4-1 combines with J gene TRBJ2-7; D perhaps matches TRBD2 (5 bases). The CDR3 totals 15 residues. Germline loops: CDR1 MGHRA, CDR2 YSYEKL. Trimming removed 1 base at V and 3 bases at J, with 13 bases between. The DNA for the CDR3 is TGCGCCAGCAGCCAAGTTCCGGACTTAGACTACGAGCAGTACTTC. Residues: CASSQVPDLDYEQYF.

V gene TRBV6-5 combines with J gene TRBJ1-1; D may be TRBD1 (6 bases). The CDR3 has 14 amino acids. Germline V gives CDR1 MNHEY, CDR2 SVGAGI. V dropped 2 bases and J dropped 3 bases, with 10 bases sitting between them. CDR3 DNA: TGTGCCAGCAGTTACGGGACATTTCACACTGAAGCTTTCTTT. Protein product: CASSYGTFHTEAFF.

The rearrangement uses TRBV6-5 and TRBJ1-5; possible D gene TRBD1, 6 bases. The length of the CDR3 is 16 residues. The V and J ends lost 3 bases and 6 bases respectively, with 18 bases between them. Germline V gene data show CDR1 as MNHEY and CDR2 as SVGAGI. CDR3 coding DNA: TGTGCCAGCAGTTATTACCCAGGGGAGTTGGCTCAGCCCCAGCATTTT. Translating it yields CASSYYPGELAQPQHF.

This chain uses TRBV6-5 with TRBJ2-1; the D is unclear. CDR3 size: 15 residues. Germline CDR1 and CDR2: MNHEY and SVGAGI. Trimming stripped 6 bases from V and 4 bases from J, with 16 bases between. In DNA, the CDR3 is TGTGCCAGCAGCGCAACGGTGTTTCCTTACAATGAGCAGTTCTTC. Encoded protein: CASSATVFPYNEQFF.

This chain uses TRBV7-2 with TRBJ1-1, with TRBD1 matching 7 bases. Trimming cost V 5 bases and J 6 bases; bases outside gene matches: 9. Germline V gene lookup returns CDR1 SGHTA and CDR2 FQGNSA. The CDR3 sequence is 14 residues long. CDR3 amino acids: CASSMTGMGSEAFF. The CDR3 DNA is TGTGCCAGCAGCATGACAGGGATGGGGTCTGAAGCTTTCTTT. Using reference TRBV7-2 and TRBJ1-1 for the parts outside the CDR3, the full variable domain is GAGVSQSPSNKVTEKGKDVELRCDPISGHTALYWYRQSLGQGLEFLIYFQGNSAPDKSGLPSDRFSAERTGGSVSTLTIQRTQQEDSAVYLCASSMTGMGSEAFFGQGTRLTVV.

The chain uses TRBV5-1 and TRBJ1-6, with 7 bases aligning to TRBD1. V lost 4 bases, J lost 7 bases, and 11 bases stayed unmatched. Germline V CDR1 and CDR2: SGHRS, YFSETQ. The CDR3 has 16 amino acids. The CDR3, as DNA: TGCGCCAGCAGCCCCGGGCACAGGGGTTTCAATTCACCCCTCCACTTT. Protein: CASSPGHRGFNSPLHF.

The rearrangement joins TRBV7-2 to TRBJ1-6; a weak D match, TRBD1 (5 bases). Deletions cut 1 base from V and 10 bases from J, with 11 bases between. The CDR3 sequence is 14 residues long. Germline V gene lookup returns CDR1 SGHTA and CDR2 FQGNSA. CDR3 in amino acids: CASSLVGGRSPLHF. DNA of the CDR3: TGTGCCAGCAGCTTAGTGGGGGGGAGGTCACCCCTCCACTTT. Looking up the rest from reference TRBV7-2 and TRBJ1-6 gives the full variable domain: GAGVSQSPSNKVTEKGKDVELRCDPISGHTALYWYRQSLGQGLEFLIYFQGNSAPDKSGLPSDRFSAERTGGSVSTLTIQRTQQEDSAVYLCASSLVGGRSPLHFGNGTRLTVT.

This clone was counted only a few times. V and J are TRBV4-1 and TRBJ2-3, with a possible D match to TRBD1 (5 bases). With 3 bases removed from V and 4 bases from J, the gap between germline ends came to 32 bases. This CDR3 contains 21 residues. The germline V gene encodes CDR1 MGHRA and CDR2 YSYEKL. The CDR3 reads CASSQPPLKGTGAISPDTQYF. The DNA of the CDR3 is TGCGCCAGCAGCCAGCCCCCCCTAAAGGGCACTGGGGCGATTAGTCCAGATACGCAGTATTTT.

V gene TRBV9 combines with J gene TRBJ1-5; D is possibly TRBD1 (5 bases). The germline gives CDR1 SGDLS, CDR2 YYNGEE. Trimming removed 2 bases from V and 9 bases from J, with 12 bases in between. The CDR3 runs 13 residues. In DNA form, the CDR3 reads TGTGCCAGCAGCGTCGGGGGAGTCTCGCCCCAGCATTTT. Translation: CASSVGGVSPQHF.